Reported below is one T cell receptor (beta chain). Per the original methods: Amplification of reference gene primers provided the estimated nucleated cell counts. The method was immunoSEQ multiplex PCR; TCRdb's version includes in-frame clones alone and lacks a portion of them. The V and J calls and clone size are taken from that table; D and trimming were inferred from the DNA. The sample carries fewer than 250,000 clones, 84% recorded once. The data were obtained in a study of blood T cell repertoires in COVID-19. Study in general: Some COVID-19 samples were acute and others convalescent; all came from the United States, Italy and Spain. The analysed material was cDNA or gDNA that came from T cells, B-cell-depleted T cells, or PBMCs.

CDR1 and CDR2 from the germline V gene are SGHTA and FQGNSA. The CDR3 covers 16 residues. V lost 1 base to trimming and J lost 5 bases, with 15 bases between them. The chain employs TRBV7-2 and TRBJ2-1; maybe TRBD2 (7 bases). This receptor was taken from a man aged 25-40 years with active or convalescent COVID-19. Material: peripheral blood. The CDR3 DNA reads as TGTGCCAGCAGCTTAGTGGGGGCGGGAGTCGACAATGAGCAGTTCTTC. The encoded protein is CASSLVGAGVDNEQFF.